Each of the 21 T cell receptor beta chains below was sequenced from the same sample in a study of regulatory T cells in long-lasting Graves disease. Time point denoted: persistent/refractory GD, antithyroid drugs over 5 years with positive TRAb. After RNA was extracted from PBMCs, the TCR library was made from it. Arm-PCR of CDR3 regions and iRepertoire HTBI primers were used to build TCR beta libraries. TCRdb re-called the multiplex PCR reads with MiXCR, one entry per CDR3 protein. This table has roughly 400,000 distinct CDR3 sequences, 20% to 25% appearing once. The sequencing here drew on peripheral blood mononuclear cells (PBMCs), taken when the disease was refractory, from a patient treated with antithyroid drugs. These receptors all come from a female donor with Graves disease.

There are many counts of this clonotype. The chain is built from TRBV12-3 or TRBV12-4 and TRBJ2-5; 8 bases line up with TRBD2. This CDR3 is 14 amino acids long. The trim removed 5 bases at V and 9 bases at J, leaving 11 bases unmatched. In DNA form, the CDR3 reads TGTGCCAGCAGTCGGACTAGCTTGCAGGCGTCCCAGTACTTC. Translation gives CASSRTSLQASQYF.

The chain joins TRBV20-1 to TRBJ2-7, with TRBD2 matching 7 bases. Germline V lookup: CDR1 DFQATT, CDR2 SNEGSKA (reference sequence). The V segment lost 2 bases and the J segment 3 bases; nucleotides outside the gene matches: 10. The length of the CDR3 is 15 residues. For the CDR3, the DNA is TGCAGTGCTAGACCTCCGGGACTACTATTCTACGAGCAGTACTTC. Its protein product is CSARPPGLLFYEQYF.

The table lists this clonotype with many counts. This chain uses TRBV6-2 or TRBV6-3 with TRBJ1-5, with no clear D. CDR1 is MNHEY and CDR2 is SVGEGT in the germline V gene. This CDR3 comprises 15 residues. Trimming took off 4 bases at V and 0 bases at J, with 10 bases between the two ends. CDR3 in amino acids: CASSSSGLSNQPQHF. In nucleotides, the CDR3 is TGTGCCAGCAGTTCCTCAGGACTTAGCAATCAGCCCCAGCATTTT.

This clonotype was seen many times. The chain joins TRBV28 to TRBJ1-1; 7 nucleotides agree with TRBD1. Losses at the gene ends were 6 bases for V and 4 bases for J; bases not matched to a gene: 5. Per germline, CDR1 MDHEN and CDR2 SYDVKM. CDR3 length equals 13 residues. This chain's CDR3 is CASREPGGTEAFF. CDR3 coding DNA: TGTGCCAGCAGGGAACCAGGGGGCACTGAAGCTTTCTTT. Using reference TRBV28 and TRBJ1-1 for the parts outside the CDR3, the full variable domain is DVKVTQSSRYLVKRTGEKVFLECVQDMDHENMFWYRQDPGLGLRLIYFSYDVKMKEKGDIPEGYSVSREKKERFSLILESASTNQTSMYLCASREPGGTEAFFGQGTRLTVV.

The rearrangement uses TRBV20-1 and TRBJ2-1, with D tentatively TRBD2 (6 bases). The CDR3 spans 15 residues. Germline V gene data show CDR1 as DFQATT and CDR2 as SNEGSKA (reference sequence). Trimming took off 0 bases at V and 6 bases at J, with 15 bases between the two ends. The CDR3 region is CSARDWGDGINEQFF. The DNA for the CDR3 is TGCAGTGCTAGAGATTGGGGGGACGGAATCAATGAGCAGTTCTTC.

The V and J genes are TRBV15 and TRBJ2-7; TRBD1 aligns across 9 bases. This CDR3 spans 15 amino acids. The V and J ends lost 4 bases and 0 bases, in that order; junction bases with no gene match: 4. CDR1 LNHNV and CDR2 YYDKDF come from the germline V gene (reference sequence). DNA for the CDR3: TGTGCCACCAGCACTGGGACAGGGTTCTCCTACGAGCAGTACTTC. Translation gives CATSTGTGFSYEQYF.

V and J are TRBV2 and TRBJ1-2; tentative D call: TRBD1 (5 bases). CDR3 size: 12 residues. CDR1 and CDR2 (germline): SNHLY, FYNNEI. V gave up 7 bases and J gave up 0 bases, with 6 bases separating them. The DNA of the CDR3 is TGTGCCAGCAAGGACACTAACTATGGCTACACCTTC. Its translation is CASKDTNYGYTF.

Worth noting for this clonotype: Possible read error: a much larger clone is one base away. The rearrangement joins TRBV20-1 to TRBJ1-2; D gene uncertain. This CDR3 has 15 amino acids. Germline V gene lookup returns CDR1 DFQATT and CDR2 SNEGSKA (reference sequence). Here the CDR3 reads CSVRASGQINYGYTF. The CDR3 region has the DNA TGCAGTGTTAGAGCATCCGGGCAGATCAACTATGGCTACACCTTC.

This chain links TRBV28 with TRBJ2-1, with 13 bases identical to TRBD2. This CDR3 has 15 residues. V lost 2 bases to trimming and J lost 9 bases; unmatched junction nucleotides: 4. CDR1 is MDHEN and CDR2 is SYDVKM in the germline V gene. The CDR3 spells CASSLQLAGGGEQFF. The CDR3 bases are TGTGCCAGCAGTTTACAACTAGCGGGGGGGGGTGAGCAGTTCTTC.

There are many counts of this clonotype. V usage is TRBV15 and J usage is TRBJ2-4; D uncertain. Trimming shortened V by 5 bases and J by 2 bases, and 7 bases separated the two germline ends. Germline V gives CDR1 LNHNV, CDR2 YYDKDF (reference sequence). This CDR3 contains 13 residues. This CDR3 is CATSENTKNIQYF. CDR3 coding DNA: TGTGCCACCAGCGAGAATACCAAAAACATTCAGTACTTC.

This clonotype occurred a few times. This chain connects TRBV29-1 to TRBJ1-4, with a weak D call TRBD1 (5 bases). With 0 bases removed from V and 7 bases from J, the gap between germline ends came to 12 bases. The CDR3 is 14 residues long. The germline CDR1 and CDR2 sequences are SQVTM and ANQGSEA. The CDR3 spells CSVEDGGVGEKLFF. DNA of the CDR3: TGCAGCGTTGAAGATGGGGGTGTAGGTGAAAAACTGTTTTTT.

This clonotype appeared many times. This chain uses TRBV15 with TRBJ2-7; possibly TRBD1 for D (5 bases). The CDR3 totals 15 residues. Trimming removed 0 bases at V and 3 bases at J, with 12 bases between. CDR1 and CDR2 from the germline V gene are LNHNV and YYDKDF (reference sequence). The CDR3 loop reads CATSRDRQMGYEQYF. DNA of the CDR3: TGTGCCACCAGCAGAGATAGACAGATGGGCTACGAGCAGTACTTC. Supplemented by reference TRBV15 and TRBJ2-7, the full variable domain reads DAMVIQNPRYQVTQFGKPVTLSCSQTLNHNVMYWYQQKSSQAPKLLFHYYDKDFNNEADTPDNFQSRRPNTSFCFLDIRSPGLGDTAMYLCATSRDRQMGYEQYFGPGTRLTVT.

The chain has TRBV6-2 or TRBV6-3 and TRBJ1-4, with TRBD1 as a possible D gene (5 bases). The CDR3 length is 15 residues. Germline V gene sequence: CDR1 MNHEY, CDR2 SVGEGT. With 6 bases removed from V and 8 bases from J, the gap between germline ends came to 19 bases. The CDR3 nucleotides are TGTGCCAGCAGCCCGGGGCGGATCAGCCTAGAAAAACTGTTTTTT. Translated, it gives CASSPGRISLEKLFF.

With regard to this clonotype: One base away lies a much larger clone, so this may be a sequencing read error. The V and J genes are TRBV28 and TRBJ2-7, with TRBD2 matching over 9 bases. Germline CDR1 is MDHEN and CDR2 is SYDVKM. The CDR3 runs to 14 residues. V shed 8 bases and J 8 bases; nucleotides not matched to a gene: 13. The DNA for the CDR3 is TGTGCCAGCGGCAAGAGGTCGCGGGAGGGTAAGCAGTACTTC. Amino acid sequence: CASGKRSREGKQYF.

Remarks on this clonotype: Just one base apart from a much larger clone, this may be a read error. The chain links TRBV6-1 to TRBJ2-5, with a tentative D call TRBD1 (6 bases). V was cut by 7 bases and J by 1 base, with 16 bases left in between. The germline V gene encodes CDR1 MNHNS and CDR2 SASEGT. The CDR3 loop spans 15 amino acids. The chain's CDR3 is CASNLDRRGQETQYF. In DNA, the CDR3 is TGTGCCAGCAATTTGGACAGACGCGGCCAAGAGACCCAGTACTTC.

This clonotype has at least ten counts. This chain links TRBV2 with TRBJ2-1; D is uncertain. Trimming took off 10 bases at V and 5 bases at J, with 6 bases between the two ends. CDR1 is SNHLY and CDR2 is FYNNEI in the germline V gene. This CDR3 has 10 amino acids. The CDR3, as DNA: TGTGCCATAAGAAACAATGAGCAGTTCTTC. Translated, it gives CAIRNNEQFF. The entire variable domain, with the rest obtained from reference TRBV2 and TRBJ2-1, is as follows: EPEVTQTPSHQVTQMGQEVILRCVPISNHLYFYWYRQILGQKVEFLVSFYNNEISEKSEIFDDQFSVERPDGSNFTLKIRSTKLEDSAMYFCAIRNNEQFFGPGTRLTVL.

This clonotype has a count of ten or more. The chain uses TRBV2 and TRBJ1-2, with 8 bases lining up with TRBD1. The CDR3 is 13 residues long. V shed 10 bases, J shed 7 bases, and the junction held 11 bases outside the gene matches. The germline CDR1 and CDR2 sequences are SNHLY and FYNNEI. This CDR3 is CANPLTGAGGYTF. The DNA for the CDR3 is TGTGCCAACCCTTTGACAGGGGCAGGTGGCTACACCTTC. The full variable domain, its missing parts supplied by reference TRBV2 and TRBJ1-2, is EPEVTQTPSHQVTQMGQEVILRCVPISNHLYFYWYRQILGQKVEFLVSFYNNEISEKSEIFDDQFSVERPDGSNFTLKIRSTKLEDSAMYFCANPLTGAGGYTFGSGTRLTVV.

This clonotype has ten or more counts. The V call is TRBV28, the J call TRBJ2-2, with 9 bases that match TRBD2. Germline lookup yields CDR1 MDHEN and CDR2 SYDVKM. The CDR3 has 17 residues. V shed 3 bases and J 0 bases; nucleotides not matched to a gene: 5. CDR3 DNA sequence: TGTGCCAGCAGTTTTACACCTAGCGGGACGAACACCGGGGAGCTGTTTTTT. Translating it yields CASSFTPSGTNTGELFF.

The CDR3 reads CASSSTRGARGFHEQYF. In DNA form, the CDR3 reads TGTGCCAGTAGTAGTACCCGGGGCGCCCGGGGGTTCCACGAGCAGTACTTC. The chain is built from TRBV19 and TRBJ2-7, with a possible D match to TRBD2 (6 bases). CDR3 length: 17 residues. The V and J ends lost 4 bases and 5 bases respectively, with 24 bases between them. CDR1 is LNHDA and CDR2 is SQIVND in the germline V gene (reference sequence).

This clonotype was seen a single time. Because the CDR3 is missing its conserved closing phenylalanine or tryptophan, this is likely a read error. The chain uses TRBV3-1 and TRBJ2-7; D gene uncertain. The V and J ends lost 4 bases and 1 base respectively, with 14 bases between them. CDR3 length: 15 amino acids. In germline, CDR1 is LGHDT, CDR2 YNNKEL (reference sequence). The CDR3 sequence is CASSPAPKPSYEQYL. As DNA, the CDR3 is TGTGCCAGCAGCCCTGCGCCCAAACCATCCTACGAGCAGTACCTC.

This clonotype was observed a few times. This chain joins TRBV29-1 and TRBJ1-1; D might be TRBD1 (6 bases). From germline, CDR1 is SQVTM and CDR2 ANQGSEA. This CDR3 has 14 residues. Trimming left V 6 bases short and J 4 bases short, with 18 bases between. CDR3 in amino acids: CSVQRQGGGTEAFF. CDR3 sequence (DNA): TGCAGCGTCCAGAGGCAAGGGGGAGGCACTGAAGCTTTCTTT.